This record concerns one TCR beta chain sequence. Clones were read by immunoSEQ multiplex PCR, and TCRdb kept only the in-frame ones, dropping some. Of about 100,000 clones listed, about 85% are singletons. The sample is drawn from a study of PD-L1 blockade in urothelial cancer. This CDR3 is built from 14 residues. CDR1 is MNHNS and CDR2 is SASEGT in the germline V gene. The germline V and J ends were trimmed by 7 bases and 5 bases, with 16 bases remaining between them. The receptor comes from a man in his fifties or sixties with urothelial cancer. V gene TRBV6-1 combines with J gene TRBJ2-3; D perhaps matches TRBD2 (5 bases). Sequenced here: PBMCs, sampled around atezolizumab (anti-PD-L1) treatment. Here the CDR3 DNA reads TGTGCCAGCACGGGAAGGAAGGTTGGAGATACGCAGTATTTT. Encoded protein: CASTGRKVGDTQYF.